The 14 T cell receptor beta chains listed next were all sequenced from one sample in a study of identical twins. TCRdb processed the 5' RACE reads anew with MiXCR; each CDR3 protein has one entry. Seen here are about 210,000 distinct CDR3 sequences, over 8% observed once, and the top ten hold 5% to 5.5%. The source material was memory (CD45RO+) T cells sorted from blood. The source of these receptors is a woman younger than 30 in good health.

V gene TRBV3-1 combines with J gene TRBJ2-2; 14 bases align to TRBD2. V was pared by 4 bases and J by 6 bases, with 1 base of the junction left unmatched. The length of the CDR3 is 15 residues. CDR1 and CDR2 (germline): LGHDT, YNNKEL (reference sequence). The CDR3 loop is CASSRGLAGAGELFF. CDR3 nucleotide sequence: TGTGCCAGCAGCCGGGGACTAGCGGGAGCCGGGGAGCTGTTTTTT.

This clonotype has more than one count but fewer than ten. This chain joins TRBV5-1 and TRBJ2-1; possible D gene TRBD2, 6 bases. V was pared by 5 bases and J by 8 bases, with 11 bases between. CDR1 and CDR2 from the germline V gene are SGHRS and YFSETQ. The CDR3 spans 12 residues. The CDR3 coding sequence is TGCGCCAGCAGGAGGGAGGAGGATGAGCAGTTCTTC. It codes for CASRREEDEQFF.

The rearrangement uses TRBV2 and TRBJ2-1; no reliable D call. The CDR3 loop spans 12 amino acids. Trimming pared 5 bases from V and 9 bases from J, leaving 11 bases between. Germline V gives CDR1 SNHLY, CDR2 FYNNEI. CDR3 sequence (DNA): TGTGCCAGCAGTCTCGGATCTCTTGAGCAGTTCTTC. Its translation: CASSLGSLEQFF.

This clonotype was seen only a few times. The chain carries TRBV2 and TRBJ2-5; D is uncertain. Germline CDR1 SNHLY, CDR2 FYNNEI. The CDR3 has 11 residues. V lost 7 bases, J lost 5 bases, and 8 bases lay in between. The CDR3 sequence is CASKMSETQYF. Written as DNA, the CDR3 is TGTGCCAGCAAGATGTCGGAGACCCAGTACTTC.

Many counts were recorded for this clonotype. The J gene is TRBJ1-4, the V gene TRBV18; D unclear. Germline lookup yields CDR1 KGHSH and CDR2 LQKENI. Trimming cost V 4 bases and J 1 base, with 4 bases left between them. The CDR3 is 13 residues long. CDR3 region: CASSRGTNEKLFF. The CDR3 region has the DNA TGTGCCAGCTCACGGGGAACTAATGAAAAACTGTTTTTT.

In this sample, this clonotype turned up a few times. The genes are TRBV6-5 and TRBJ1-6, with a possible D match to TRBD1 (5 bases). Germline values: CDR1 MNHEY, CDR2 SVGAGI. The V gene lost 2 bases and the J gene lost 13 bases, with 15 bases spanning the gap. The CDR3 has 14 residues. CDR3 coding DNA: TGTGCCAGCAGTTACCGAAGGGGTAGTGAGCCCCTCCACTTT. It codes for CASSYRRGSEPLHF.

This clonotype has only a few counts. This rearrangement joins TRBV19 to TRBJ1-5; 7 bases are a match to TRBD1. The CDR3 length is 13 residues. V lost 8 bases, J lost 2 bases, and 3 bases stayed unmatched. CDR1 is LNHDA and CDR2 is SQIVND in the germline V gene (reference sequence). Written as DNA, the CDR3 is TGTGCCAGTGGGGACAGACGCAATCAGCCCCAGCATTTT. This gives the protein CASGDRRNQPQHF.

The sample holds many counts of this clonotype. The CDR3 sequence: CASSQDPTGTYEQYF. DNA of the CDR3: TGTGCCAGCAGCCAAGATCCCACAGGGACCTACGAGCAGTACTTC. The chain uses TRBV3-1 and TRBJ2-7; perhaps TRBD1 as D (6 bases). Germline V gives CDR1 LGHDT, CDR2 YNNKEL (reference sequence). The CDR3 has 15 residues. With 0 bases removed from V and 2 bases from J, the gap between germline ends came to 11 bases.

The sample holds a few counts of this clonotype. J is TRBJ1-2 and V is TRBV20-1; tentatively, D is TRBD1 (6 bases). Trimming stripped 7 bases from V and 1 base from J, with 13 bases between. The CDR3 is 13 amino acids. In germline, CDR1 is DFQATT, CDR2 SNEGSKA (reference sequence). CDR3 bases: TGCAGTGGCCAGGACAGTTATAACTATGGCTACACCTTC. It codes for CSGQDSYNYGYTF.

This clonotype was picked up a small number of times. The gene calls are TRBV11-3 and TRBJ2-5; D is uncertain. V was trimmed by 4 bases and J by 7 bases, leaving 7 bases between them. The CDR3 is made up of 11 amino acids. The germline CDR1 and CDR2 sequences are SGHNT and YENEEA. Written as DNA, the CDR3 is TGTGCCAGCAGCTCGGATGGGACCCAGTACTTC. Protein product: CASSSDGTQYF.

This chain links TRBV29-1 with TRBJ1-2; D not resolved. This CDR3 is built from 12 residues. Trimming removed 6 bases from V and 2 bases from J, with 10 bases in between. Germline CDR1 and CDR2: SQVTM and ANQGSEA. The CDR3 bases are TGCAGCGTCGAGACTCAGAACTATGGCTACACCTTC. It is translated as CSVETQNYGYTF.

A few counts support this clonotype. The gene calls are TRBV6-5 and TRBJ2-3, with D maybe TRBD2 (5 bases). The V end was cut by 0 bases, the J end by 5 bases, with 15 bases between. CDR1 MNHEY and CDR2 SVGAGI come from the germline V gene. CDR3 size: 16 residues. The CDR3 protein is CASSYSVPRGGDTQYF. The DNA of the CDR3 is TGTGCCAGCAGTTACTCGGTCCCTCGGGGTGGAGATACGCAGTATTTT.

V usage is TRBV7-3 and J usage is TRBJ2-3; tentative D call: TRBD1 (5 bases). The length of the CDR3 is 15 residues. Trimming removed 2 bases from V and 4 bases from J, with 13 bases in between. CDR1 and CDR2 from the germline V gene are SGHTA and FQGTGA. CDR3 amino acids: CASSLLAGPSDTQYF. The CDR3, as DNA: TGTGCCAGCAGCTTACTGGCAGGGCCATCAGATACGCAGTATTTT.

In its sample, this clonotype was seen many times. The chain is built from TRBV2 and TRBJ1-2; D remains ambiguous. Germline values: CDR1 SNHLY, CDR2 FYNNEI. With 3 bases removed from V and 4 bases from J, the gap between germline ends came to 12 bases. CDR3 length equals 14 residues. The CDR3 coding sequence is TGTGCCAGCAGTGAGTCAGAGGGCCGCTATGGCTACACCTTC. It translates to CASSESEGRYGYTF.